These 7 T cell receptor beta chains originate from one sample sequenced in a study of cytomegalovirus exposure and HLA in healthy donors. Primers for the PCR totalled 60 Vbeta and 13 Jbeta. The data were produced by immunoSEQ multiplex PCR, yet TCRdb's version contains in-frame clones alone and is incomplete. Of 100,000 or so clones in the sample, around 80% are singletons; the top ten hold 3.5% to 4.5%. Sequencing was performed on PBMCs. The origin of the receptors is a female donor in good health and CMV-seropositive.

The rearrangement joins TRBV6-5 to TRBJ2-7; perhaps TRBD1 as D (5 bases). The V gene lost 7 bases and the J gene lost 3 bases, with 19 bases spanning the gap. This CDR3 is built from 15 residues. The germline CDR1 and CDR2 sequences are MNHEY and SVGAGI. The chain's CDR3 is CASKDPTVKGYEQYF. The CDR3 DNA reads TGTGCCAGCAAGGATCCGACAGTAAAAGGCTACGAGCAGTACTTC.

This sequence joins TRBV25-1 and TRBJ2-2, with TRBD1 identical over 7 bases. Per germline, CDR1 MGHDK and CDR2 SYGVNS. The CDR3 extends over 15 amino acids. Trimming at V came to 2 bases and at J to 5 bases, leaving 5 bases not matched to a gene. The CDR3 protein is CASSERDRVTGELFF. The CDR3 DNA reads TGTGCCAGCAGTGAAAGGGACAGAGTAACCGGGGAGCTGTTTTTT.

The chain uses TRBV7-9 and TRBJ2-3; D is perhaps TRBD2 (6 bases). V was cut by 3 bases and J by 3 bases, with 10 bases left in between. This CDR3 comprises 14 residues. Germline values: CDR1 SEHNR, CDR2 FQNEAQ (reference sequence). The CDR3 reads CASSFRGETDTQYF. CDR3 in DNA: TGTGCCAGCAGCTTCCGCGGGGAGACAGATACGCAGTATTTT.

The J gene is TRBJ1-1, the V gene TRBV30, with 10 bases that match TRBD1. V lost 1 base, J lost 5 bases, and 4 bases stayed unmatched. Germline-derived CDR1 and CDR2 are GTSNPN and SVGIG (reference sequence). The CDR3 totals 14 residues. CDR3 DNA sequence: TGTGCCTGGAGTGGACAGGGGGCAGGTACTGAAGCTTTCTTT. Encoded protein: CAWSGQGAGTEAFF.

The chain joins TRBV5-1 to TRBJ2-1, with 8 bases aligning to TRBD2. The CDR3 loop spans 13 amino acids. V shed 4 bases, J shed 9 bases, and the junction held 6 bases outside the gene matches. Germline lookup yields CDR1 SGHRS and CDR2 YFSETQ. CDR3 residues: CASSRSGGGEQFF. The CDR3 DNA reads TGCGCCAGCAGCCGGTCGGGGGGGGGTGAGCAGTTCTTC.

With respect to this clone: The identical CDR3 is also encoded by other nucleotide sequences in the sample. The chain couples TRBV14 to TRBJ1-4, with 11 bases identical to TRBD1. The CDR3 is made up of 16 amino acids. Trimming cost V 0 bases and J 9 bases; bases outside gene matches: 6. Germline V gives CDR1 SGHDN, CDR2 FVKESK. Here the CDR3 reads CASSQDLGDRGKKLFF. CDR3 nucleotide sequence: TGTGCCAGCAGCCAAGATCTTGGGGACAGGGGGAAAAAACTGTTTTTT. The full variable domain, in which reference TRBV14 and TRBJ1-4 provide the parts outside the CDR3, is EAGVTQFPSHSVIEKGQTVTLRCDPISGHDNLYWYRRVMGKEIKFLLHFVKESKQDESGMPNNRFLAERTGGTYSTLKVQPAELEDSGVYFCASSQDLGDRGKKLFFGSGTQLSVL.

The chain carries TRBV7-9 and TRBJ2-7; maybe TRBD1 (6 bases). The CDR3 loop spans 11 amino acids. The germline CDR1 and CDR2 sequences are SEHNR and FQNEAQ (reference sequence). V gave up 5 bases and J gave up 7 bases, with 9 bases separating them. The CDR3 sequence is CASSVTGEQYF. In nucleotides, the CDR3 is TGTGCCAGCAGCGTCACAGGGGAGCAGTACTTC.